Each of the 28 T cell receptor beta chains below was sequenced from the same sample in a study of T cell repertoires in cytomegalovirus infection. In TCRdb, the reads were re-called with MiXCR into one record per CDR3 protein. Seen here are some 940,000 distinct CDR3 sequences, 31% observed once, and the top ten hold roughly an eighth. No antigens are known for them. Sequenced here: cultured CD8+ T cells from PBMCs, sampled from culture after CMV antigen stimulation. These TCRs come from a human donor in good health (CMV status not recorded). Some clones in this sample may be carry-over from other donors' samples.

The chain recombines TRBV24-1 with TRBJ1-2; D is possibly TRBD1 (5 bases). Per the germline V gene, CDR1 is KGHDR and CDR2 is SFDVKD. This CDR3 contains 14 residues. Trimming shortened V by 7 bases and J by 8 bases, and 19 bases separated the two germline ends. In nucleotides, the CDR3 is TGTGCCACCAGCGGGGCAGGGCGCGCGAGAGGCTACACCTTC. As protein: CATSGAGRARGYTF.

The V gene is TRBV7-6, the J gene TRBJ1-1, with D uncertain. CDR1 is SGHVS, CDR2 FNYEAQ, per germline. V lost 2 bases to trimming and J lost 0 bases, with 16 bases between them. The CDR3 runs 17 residues. Here the CDR3 DNA reads TGTGCCAGCAGCTTATTTCCGGGCAGGCCTATGAACACTGAAGCTTTCTTT. It yields the protein CASSLFPGRPMNTEAFF.

This clonotype was observed a few times. V gene TRBV6-5 combines with J gene TRBJ1-1; D uncertain. Per the germline V gene, CDR1 is MNHEY and CDR2 is SVGAGI. Trimming shortened V by 0 bases and J by 1 base, and 6 bases separated the two germline ends. The CDR3 is made up of 14 amino acids. The CDR3 region has the DNA TGTGCCAGCAGTTACTCGAACAGGAACACTGAAGCTTTCTTT. As protein: CASSYSNRNTEAFF.

The chain is built from TRBV27 and TRBJ1-2, with TRBD1 identical over 7 bases. CDR3 size: 15 residues. Trimming cost V 5 bases and J 0 bases; bases outside gene matches: 6. Germline CDR1 and CDR2: MNHEY and SMNVEV (reference sequence). CDR3 in DNA: TGTGCCAGCAGTCTAGGGACAGCTCCTAACTATGGCTACACCTTC. Its protein is CASSLGTAPNYGYTF.

This clonotype was recorded a few times. The chain links TRBV12-3 or TRBV12-4 to TRBJ1-5; D not resolved. This CDR3 has 15 amino acids. Trimming took 5 bases from V and 1 from J, leaving 12 bases between them. DNA of the CDR3: TGTGCCAGCAGTGAAGCGTCTGTAAGCAATCAGCCCCAGCATTTT. Translated: CASSEASVSNQPQHF.

The rearrangement joins TRBV6-5 to TRBJ2-1, with a tentative D call TRBD2 (6 bases). The length of the CDR3 is 15 residues. Germline V gene lookup returns CDR1 MNHEY and CDR2 SVGAGI. The ends were cut back, 2 bases at V and 6 bases at J, with 14 bases in the middle. DNA for the CDR3: TGTGCCAGCAGTTACGTGTCTCTGGGGGGCAATGAGCAGTTCTTC. It specifies CASSYVSLGGNEQFF.

The genes are TRBV19 and TRBJ2-3, with TRBD2 identical over 10 bases. CDR3 length: 15 residues. V gave up 5 bases and J gave up 4 bases; unmatched junction bases: 6. Germline V gene data show CDR1 as LNHDA and CDR2 as SQIVND (reference sequence). CDR3 amino acids: CASSWSGGAPDTQYF. The CDR3 DNA follows: TGTGCCAGTAGTTGGAGCGGGGGGGCCCCAGATACGCAGTATTTT.

This clonotype was seen only a few times. The J gene is TRBJ2-7, the V gene TRBV27, with TRBD2 as a possible D gene (5 bases). The length of the CDR3 is 13 residues. The V and J ends lost 0 bases and 7 bases respectively, with 10 bases between them. CDR1 MNHEY and CDR2 SMNVEV come from the germline V gene (reference sequence). This chain's CDR3 is CASSLSPREEQYF. The CDR3 DNA reads TGTGCCAGCAGTTTATCCCCCCGGGAAGAGCAGTACTTC.

This clonotype was counted only a few times. The chain combines TRBV7-9 with TRBJ2-1, with 7 nucleotides matching TRBD1. The CDR3 covers 16 residues. The V gene's germline CDR1 is SEHNR and CDR2 FQNEAQ (reference sequence). Losses at the gene ends were 5 bases for V and 0 bases for J; bases not matched to a gene: 7. CDR3 sequence: CASSGRQGSSYNEQFF. DNA for the CDR3: TGTGCCAGCAGCGGGCGACAGGGAAGCTCCTACAATGAGCAGTTCTTC. The variable domain in full, with the rest retrieved from reference TRBV7-9 and TRBJ2-1, is DTGVSQNPRHKITKRGQNVTFRCDPISEHNRLYWYRQTLGQGPEFLTYFQNEAQLEKSRLLSDRFSAERPKGSFSTLEIQRTEQGDSAMYLCASSGRQGSSYNEQFFGPGTRLTVL.

This clonotype was detected a few times. This chain links TRBV15 with TRBJ2-3; 7 bases line up with TRBD2. CDR1 and CDR2 from the germline V gene are LNHNV and YYDKDF (reference sequence). Trimming took 3 bases from V and 3 from J; bases not matched to a gene: 3. CDR3 length: 14 residues. Here the CDR3 DNA reads TGTGCCACCAGCAGTATGGGGGGGACAGATACGCAGTATTTT. As protein: CATSSMGGTDTQYF.

This clonotype was counted between two and nine times. This chain joins TRBV7-2 and TRBJ1-4, with D possibly matching TRBD1 (6 bases). V was shortened by 4 bases and J by 7 bases, with 16 bases between the two germline ends. Germline lookup yields CDR1 SGHTA and CDR2 FQGNSA. This CDR3 contains 15 residues. This CDR3 is CASSSDSVGAEKLFF. DNA of the CDR3: TGTGCCAGCAGCTCTGACAGCGTGGGGGCTGAAAAACTGTTTTTT.

This clonotype showed up just a few times. The chain has TRBV7-9 and TRBJ1-1, with 9 positions matching TRBD1. Germline V gene sequence: CDR1 SEHNR, CDR2 FQNEAQ (reference sequence). Trimming cost V 5 bases and J 7 bases; bases outside gene matches: 8. The CDR3 extends over 14 amino acids. The CDR3 DNA follows: TGTGCCAGCAGCACAAGACAGGGGGGTGGTGAAGCTTTCTTT. Translation gives CASSTRQGGGEAFF.

The chain uses TRBV28 and TRBJ2-7, with D perhaps being TRBD1 or TRBD2 (5 bases each). Germline values: CDR1 MDHEN, CDR2 SYDVKM. The CDR3 runs 13 residues. Deletions cut 6 bases from V and 0 bases from J, with 9 bases between. CDR3 sequence: CASRGVYSYEQYV. The CDR3 DNA sequence: TGTGCCAGCAGGGGGGTCTACTCCTACGAGCAGTACGTC.

This clonotype was detected only a few times. V is TRBV27 and J is TRBJ2-6; the D gene is possibly TRBD2 (7 bases). The germline V gene encodes CDR1 MNHEY and CDR2 SMNVEV (reference sequence). The CDR3 is made up of 17 amino acids. Deletions cut 7 bases from V and 0 bases from J, with 16 bases between. CDR3 residues: CASTLGGPRSGANVLTF. CDR3 bases: TGTGCCAGCACCCTGGGGGGGCCACGCTCTGGGGCCAACGTCCTGACTTTC.

The genes are TRBV5-1 and TRBJ2-2; no clear D. The V end lost 0 bases, the J end lost 5 bases, and 11 bases lay between the germline ends. This CDR3 comprises 15 residues. Germline-derived CDR1 and CDR2 are SGHRS and YFSETQ. In nucleotides, the CDR3 is TGCGCCAGCAGCTTGGGTTCGGACGTAACCGGGGAGCTGTTTTTT. Residues: CASSLGSDVTGELFF.

This clonotype was detected only a few times. This chain uses TRBV4-1 with TRBJ1-2; D is unclear. The ends were cut back, 2 bases at V and 8 bases at J, with 33 bases in the middle. There are 20 residues in the CDR3. CDR1 is MGHRA and CDR2 is YSYEKL in the germline V gene. The CDR3 DNA sequence: TGCGCCAGCAGCCAACCACAGAGGCAGCTTTCACCACTACACCTCGGGGGCTACACCTTC. Translating it yields CASSQPQRQLSPLHLGGYTF.

This clonotype was counted between two and nine times. This chain joins TRBV7-6 and TRBJ2-5; the D gene is possibly TRBD1 (9 bases). Germline-derived CDR1 and CDR2 are SGHVS and FNYEAQ. This CDR3 contains 20 residues. V was shortened by 2 bases and J by 1 base, with 26 bases between the two germline ends. The CDR3 coding sequence is TGTGCCAGCAGCTTACCCCGGGACAGGGTAGGAGCGGGAGTCCAAGAGACCCAGTACTTC. Encoded protein: CASSLPRDRVGAGVQETQYF. The full variable domain, with the rest looked up from reference TRBV7-6 and TRBJ2-5, is GAGVSQSPRYKVTKRGQDVALRCDPISGHVSLYWYRQALGQGPEFLTYFNYEAQQDKSGLPNDRFSAERPEGSISTLTIQRTEQRDSAMYRCASSLPRDRVGAGVQETQYFGPGTRLLVL.

This clonotype was counted only a few times. V gene TRBV20-1 combines with J gene TRBJ1-6; the D is unclear. Trimming left V 5 bases short and J 5 bases short, with 13 bases between. Germline values: CDR1 DFQATT, CDR2 SNEGSKA (reference sequence). This CDR3 comprises 14 residues. In DNA form, the CDR3 reads TGCAGTGCTGGTAAATGGGCGGATAATTCACCCCTCCACTTT. Translating gives CSAGKWADNSPLHF.

About this clonotype itself: At one end the junction does not follow the germline gene, possibly because of a read error. The V and J genes are TRBV12-3 or TRBV12-4 and TRBJ1-5, with D uncertain. The CDR3 is 9 residues long. CDR3 nucleotides: TGTGCCAGCGGTTTGCCCCAGCATTTT. Translated: CASGLPQHF.

This clonotype showed up many times. The chain is built from TRBV7-6 and TRBJ2-2, with 12 bases lining up with TRBD2. With 5 bases clipped from V and 6 bases from J, the junction kept 7 bases outside the gene matches. The CDR3 sequence is 16 residues long. CDR1 and CDR2 (germline): SGHVS, FNYEAQ. The DNA of the CDR3 is TGTGCCAGCAGCCCCGGACTAGCGGGGCACGCCGGGGAGCTGTTTTTT. The encoded protein is CASSPGLAGHAGELFF.

This clonotype has a count of ten or more. The V and J genes are TRBV7-9 and TRBJ2-5; 7 nucleotides agree with TRBD1. The length of the CDR3 is 14 residues. The germline V gene encodes CDR1 SEHNR and CDR2 FQNEAQ (reference sequence). After removal of 5 bases from V and 6 bases from J, the junction contained 9 bases not matched to a gene. The CDR3 sequence: CASSGPDREKTQYF. The CDR3 nucleotides are TGTGCCAGCAGCGGCCCCGACAGGGAGAAGACCCAGTACTTC.

The chain recombines TRBV4-1 with TRBJ2-1; the D gene is possibly TRBD1 (6 bases). Per germline, CDR1 MGHRA and CDR2 YSYEKL. The CDR3 contains 18 residues. V lost 2 bases and J lost 0, with 17 bases in between. This chain's CDR3 is CASSQKLLDSSSYNEQFF. The DNA for the CDR3 is TGCGCCAGCAGCCAAAAACTTTTGGACAGTTCCTCCTACAATGAGCAGTTCTTC.

In this sample, this clonotype turned up a few times. V gene TRBV28 combines with J gene TRBJ1-4; D uncertain. Trimming took 0 bases from V and 3 from J, leaving 5 bases between them. The CDR3 has 14 residues. The germline V gene encodes CDR1 MDHEN and CDR2 SYDVKM. This CDR3 reads CASSLWGSNEKLFF. CDR3 in DNA: TGTGCCAGCAGTTTATGGGGTTCTAATGAAAAACTGTTTTTT.

The chain couples TRBV13 to TRBJ2-7, with a possible D match to TRBD2 (5 bases). Trimming removed 0 bases from V and 2 bases from J, with 8 bases in between. There are 14 residues in the CDR3. Germline CDR1 PRHDT, CDR2 FYEKMQ (reference sequence). CDR3 bases: TGTGCCAGCAGCTTAGGCCTAGCCACCTACGAGCAGTACGTC. This gives the protein CASSLGLATYEQYV.

V usage is TRBV4-1 and J usage is TRBJ2-5, with 7 bases matching TRBD1. Germline CDR1 and CDR2: MGHRA and YSYEKL. This CDR3 spans 17 amino acids. The J segment lost 0 bases and the V segment lost 2 bases, leaving 9 bases of the junction unmatched. Here the CDR3 DNA reads TGCGCCAGCAGCCAACCACCGGGACAGACGAACCAAGAGACCCAGTACTTC. It specifies CASSQPPGQTNQETQYF.

This chain links TRBV7-9 with TRBJ1-3; D gene unclear. The CDR3 length is 15 residues. Trimming cost V 4 bases and J 1 base, with 11 bases left between them. Germline V CDR1 and CDR2: SEHNR, FQNEAQ (reference sequence). CDR3 region: CASSSGPLSGNTIYF. The CDR3 DNA sequence: TGTGCCAGCAGCTCCGGGCCCTTGTCTGGAAACACCATATATTTT.

This rearrangement joins TRBV6-5 to TRBJ1-2; TRBD1 aligns across 10 bases. Germline assignment: CDR1 MNHEY and CDR2 SVGAGI. The ends lost 6 bases at V and 4 bases at J; junction bases unmatched: 8. The CDR3 sequence is 15 residues long. CDR3 nucleotide sequence: TGTGCCAGCAGCCGAAGGACAGGGGGTTTCTATGGCTACACCTTC. This codes for CASSRRTGGFYGYTF.

The rearrangement links TRBV9 to TRBJ2-1; TRBD2 matches at 12 bases. The CDR3 runs 16 residues. The J segment lost 1 base and the V segment lost 5 bases, leaving 4 bases of the junction unmatched. Germline V gene lookup returns CDR1 SGDLS and CDR2 YYNGEE. The CDR3: CASSLGLAGSYNEQFF. CDR3 coding DNA: TGTGCCAGCAGTTTAGGACTAGCGGGGTCCTACAATGAGCAGTTCTTC.